This note documents a single T cell receptor beta chain sequence. This specimen belongs to a study of T cell changes during pregnancy in multiple sclerosis. Assay: immunoSEQ multiplex PCR; the TCRdb copy retains only in-frame clones and omits some. The table records around 69,000 clones, approximately 94% of them present only once. CDR1 and CDR2 from the germline V gene are MDHEN and SYDVKM. After removal of 6 bases from V and 6 bases from J, the junction contained 9 bases not matched to a gene. This CDR3 is 15 amino acids long. The receptor's source is a female donor with multiple sclerosis, enrolled in a pregnancy study. Sequenced material: peripheral blood, taken in the third trimester of pregnancy. The chain carries TRBV28 and TRBJ2-3; 10 bases are a match to TRBD2. In nucleotides, the CDR3 is TGTGCCAGCAGCCCGGCTAGCGGGAGAGGTGATACGCAGTATTTT. This encodes CASSPASGRGDTQYF.